One sample yielded the 17 T cell receptor beta chains listed below, sequenced in a study of T cell responses to AZD1222 COVID-19 vaccine (dated by TCRdb to 2020 to 2022). Libraries were prepared through the immunoSEQ multiplex PCR assay. TCRdb retrieved this table from immuneACCESS and kept in-frame rearrangements only. Not all clones are present; in checked studies, unresolved V genes account for under half, and no reason is known for the remainder. This sample comprises 100,000 or so clones, 89% of them detected only once. Together, the top ten hold approximately 45% of the sample. The intended sense of this specimen's time point label: about 28 days (+/-7) after the second vaccine dose. Sequences were derived from peripheral blood, sampled 28 days after the second AZD1222 dose. Every receptor here comes from an adult who received the AZD1222 COVID-19 vaccine.

The chain carries TRBV28 and TRBJ2-6; 7 bases match TRBD2. Germline lookup yields CDR1 MDHEN and CDR2 SYDVKM. With V trimmed by 5 bases and J by 4 bases, 11 bases remained unmatched. This CDR3 has 17 residues. CDR3 region: CASSALSGGLGANVLTF. The CDR3, as DNA: TGTGCCAGCAGTGCGTTGTCGGGGGGATTGGGGGCCAACGTCCTGACTTTC.

The chain has TRBV10-2 and TRBJ1-6; D not resolved. There are 12 residues in the CDR3. Germline CDR1 WSHSY, CDR2 SAAADI. The V end lost 3 bases, the J end lost 11 bases, and 8 bases lay between the germline ends. The CDR3 sequence is CASSETPTPLHF. Here the CDR3 DNA reads TGCGCCAGCAGTGAAACCCCCACACCCCTCCACTTT.

The chain links TRBV27 to TRBJ2-7; TRBD2 aligns across 9 bases. After removal of 2 bases from V and 0 bases from J, the junction contained 2 bases not matched to a gene. This CDR3 comprises 15 residues. Germline lookup yields CDR1 MNHEY and CDR2 SMNVEV (reference sequence). The CDR3 DNA sequence: TGTGCCAGCAGTTTAGGTAGCGGGAGCTCCTACGAGCAGTACTTC. Translation: CASSLGSGSSYEQYF.

The DNA of the CDR3 is TGTGCCAGCAGTCCTCGGGACCGGCGCTCCTACGAGCAGTACTTC. Encoded protein: CASSPRDRRSYEQYF. The chain links TRBV28 to TRBJ2-7; D possibly uses TRBD1 or TRBD2 (5 bases each). Trimming left V 5 bases short and J 0 bases short, with 14 bases between. Germline V gives CDR1 MDHEN, CDR2 SYDVKM. The CDR3 runs to 15 residues.

The V gene is TRBV27, the J gene TRBJ1-3; 7 positions agree with TRBD1. CDR3 length equals 14 residues. Trimming cost V 2 bases and J 4 bases; bases outside gene matches: 2. Germline CDR1 reads MNHEY; CDR2 reads SMNVEV (reference sequence). Here the CDR3 DNA reads TGTGCCAGCAGTTTAAGGGACAGAGGAAACACCATATATTTT. Translating it yields CASSLRDRGNTIYF.

The rearrangement joins TRBV18 to TRBJ1-1; D ambiguous. This CDR3 comprises 13 residues. Trimming removed 4 bases at V and 10 bases at J, with 16 bases between. Looked up from germline, CDR1 is KGHSH and CDR2 is LQKENI. CDR3 coding DNA: TGTGCCAGCTCACAAAAGCCCGAGGCGGGAGCTTTCTTT. Encoded protein: CASSQKPEAGAFF.

This clone was found once. This chain links TRBV19 with TRBJ2-4; D gene unclear. This CDR3 spans 15 amino acids. Germline CDR1 LNHDA, CDR2 SQIVND (reference sequence). The V gene lost 4 bases and the J gene lost 0 bases, with 10 bases spanning the gap. The CDR3 DNA reads TGTGCCAGTAGTAATGTACGGGCAGCCAAAAACATTCAGTACTTC. Amino acids: CASSNVRAAKNIQYF.

This clone was counted between two and nine times. DNA of the CDR3: TGTGCCAGCAGTGAGTGGCACTCCACAGATACGCAGTATTTT. Translating gives CASSEWHSTDTQYF. J is TRBJ2-3 and V is TRBV2; unclear D gene. The CDR3 consists of 14 residues. Germline lookup yields CDR1 SNHLY and CDR2 FYNNEI. With 3 bases removed from V and 2 bases from J, the gap between germline ends came to 9 bases.

The chain links TRBV16 to TRBJ2-7; D possibly corresponds to TRBD1 (5 bases). The CDR3 has 14 amino acids. V lost 4 bases to trimming and J lost 1 base, with 11 bases between them. Germline-derived CDR1 and CDR2 are KGHSY and FQNENV. The CDR3 region is CASSPWGRSYEQYF. The CDR3 DNA is TGTGCCAGCAGCCCTTGGGGCAGATCCTACGAGCAGTACTTC.

This chain connects TRBV5-1 to TRBJ2-3, with no clear D. Trimming shortened V by 3 bases and J by 5 bases, and 7 bases separated the two germline ends. Germline-derived CDR1 and CDR2 are SGHRS and YFSETQ. The CDR3 runs to 12 residues. The CDR3 here is CASSWFQDTQYF. Here the CDR3 DNA reads TGCGCCAGCAGCTGGTTTCAAGATACGCAGTATTTT.

The chain recombines TRBV28 with TRBJ2-4; maybe TRBD2 (7 bases). The CDR3 runs to 13 residues. The V end lost 2 bases, the J end lost 14 bases, and 16 bases lay between the germline ends. Germline V CDR1 and CDR2: MDHEN, SYDVKM. The CDR3 here is CASSLEGRGAKYF. For the CDR3, the DNA is TGTGCCAGCAGTTTAGAGGGCCGGGGGGCCAAGTACTTC. Filled out from reference TRBV28 and TRBJ2-4, the complete variable domain reads DVKVTQSSRYLVKRTGEKVFLECVQDMDHENMFWYRQDPGLGLRLIYFSYDVKMKEKGDIPEGYSVSREKKERFSLILESASTNQTSMYLCASSLEGRGAKYFGAGTRLSVL.

This chain joins TRBV5-1 and TRBJ2-7, with D tentatively TRBD2 (6 bases). V dropped 5 bases and J dropped 3 bases, with 12 bases sitting between them. The germline gives CDR1 SGHRS, CDR2 YFSETQ. This CDR3 is 13 amino acids long. The CDR3 nucleotides read TGCGCCAGCAGTCCCGGGACTCTCTACGAGCAGTACTTC. Protein: CASSPGTLYEQYF.

V and J are TRBV11-2 and TRBJ2-7; TRBD1 is a possible D gene (6 bases). Germline CDR1 SGHAT, CDR2 FQNNGV. V lost 5 bases to trimming and J lost 5 bases, with 16 bases between them. The CDR3 sequence is 14 residues long. The CDR3 nucleotides are TGTGCCAGCAGCCGGCTAAGGGGGATGGACGAGCAGTACTTC. Translation: CASSRLRGMDEQYF.

This clone was seen a single time. The J gene is TRBJ2-7, the V gene TRBV18, with 9 bases aligning to TRBD1. The CDR3 consists of 16 residues. The V segment lost 6 bases and the J segment 2 bases; nucleotides outside the gene matches: 11. Germline CDR1 is KGHSH and CDR2 is LQKENI. CDR3: CASSLSGTGPPYEQYF. The CDR3 region has the DNA TGTGCCAGCTCTCTATCCGGGACAGGGCCACCCTACGAGCAGTACTTC.

The V and J genes are TRBV11-3 and TRBJ2-2; tentative D call: TRBD1 (6 bases). The CDR3 contains 16 residues. Germline V gene data show CDR1 as SGHNT and CDR2 as YENEEA. Between the trimmed V and J ends, which lost 0 bases and 2 bases, there was a span of 10 bases. CDR3: CASSLDLDRNTGELFF. In DNA, the CDR3 is TGTGCCAGCAGCTTAGATCTGGACAGAAACACCGGGGAGCTGTTTTTT.

V gene TRBV28 combines with J gene TRBJ1-4; 11 nucleotides agree with TRBD1. Germline loops: CDR1 MDHEN, CDR2 SYDVKM. Trimming removed 6 bases from V and 2 bases from J; junction bases left unmatched: 2. CDR3 size: 15 residues. This CDR3 reads CASRGTGGTNEKLFF. CDR3 coding DNA: TGTGCCAGCAGGGGGACAGGGGGGACTAATGAAAAACTGTTTTTT.

A single count supports this clone. The V and J genes are TRBV27 and TRBJ1-2; TRBD1 matches at 9 bases. V gave up 3 bases and J gave up 8 bases; unmatched junction bases: 13. The germline CDR1 and CDR2 sequences are MNHEY and SMNVEV (reference sequence). The CDR3 is 16 amino acids. In nucleotides, the CDR3 is TGTGCCAGCAGTTTCGAGGGACAGGGTGGCTTGCGAGGCTACACCTTC. Protein sequence: CASSFEGQGGLRGYTF.